This T cell receptor (beta chain) stems from a study of metastatic and nonmetastatic thyroid tumors (dated by TCRdb to the early 2020s). General notes on the study: Repertoires were compared across peripheral blood and tumor or nodule tissue samples from malignant and benign thyroid patients.

This clone turned up a few times. It lacks a known antigen. Its ends do not fully match the called genes, so a read error is possible. No treatment had been received by any patient before thyroid surgery. The study retrospectively analysed patient clinical samples collected from 2012 to 2018 using T-cell receptor beta sequencing. General study outcomes and caveats: In both blood and tumor samples, malignant tumors were reported to have significantly higher TCR beta diversity than benign nodules.

The CDR3 holds 12 amino acids from the cysteine to the phenylalanine. Only CDR3 DNA remains: 36 bases, in frame from the first base. CDR1 is given as MNHEY and CDR2 as SVGEGT, both from the germline V gene. Receptors were amplified or captured by PCR. The data were produced on an Illumina HiSeq 4000. High-throughput sequencing was used to profile the TCR beta-chain CDR3 region of each patient. Per the authors' processing: CDR3 differences across clinicopathological groups were used to build a classifier for discriminating distant-metastatic papillary thyroid cancer patients. The Shannon index was used to measure repertoire diversity, and the Morisita-Horn index was used to measure how similar tumor and blood repertoires were. TCRdb reran the public reads through fastp at Q25 and MiXCR, keeping productive beta chains. The V and J calls, along with clone size, are taken from TCRdb and not from the paper's own processing. Recorded for this sample are 70,000 or so clones; approximately 15% of them occurred a single time. The ten largest clones capture over 6% of the sample.

Sequenced: blood. The TCR originated in a male donor with papillary thyroid cancer or a benign thyroid nodule (not recorded which). Some clones in this sample may be carry-over from other donors' samples. The sequence joins TRBV6-2 or TRBV6-3 to TRBJ2-7; 5 matching bases give a weak D call of TRBD2. The sequence in DNA is TGTTCCAGCACCTCGTGGGGAAGCGGGCAGTACTTC. It is translated as CSSTSWGSGQYF.